What follows describes a single T cell receptor (beta chain). Given the absence of the conserved phenylalanine or tryptophan at the CDR3 end, a read error is likely. The source of the sample is a study of CD8+CD57+ T cells in acquired aplastic anemia. Patients selected for sequencing had displayed CD8+CD57+ cell expansion by flow cytometry. Profiling that covered TCR beta VDJ and CDR3 relied on genomic DNA as its template. TCRdb re-analysed the reads in MiXCR, keeping a single row per CDR3 protein. This sample has roughly 98,000 distinct CDR3 sequences, with around 70% found just once. The sample taken for sequencing was sorted CD4+, CD8+, or CD8+CD57+ T cells (not recorded which) from PBMCs. The TCR originated in a human donor with aplastic anemia.

The CDR3 sequence is CATGRGDQETQYS. The CDR3, as DNA: TGTGCCACTGGCAGGGGCGATCAAGAGACCCAGTACTCC. J is TRBJ2-5 and V is TRBV24-1, with D tentatively TRBD1 (6 bases). The CDR3 length is 13 residues. Germline V gives CDR1 KGHDR, CDR2 SFDVKD. Trimming removed 10 bases at V and 2 bases at J, with 13 bases between.